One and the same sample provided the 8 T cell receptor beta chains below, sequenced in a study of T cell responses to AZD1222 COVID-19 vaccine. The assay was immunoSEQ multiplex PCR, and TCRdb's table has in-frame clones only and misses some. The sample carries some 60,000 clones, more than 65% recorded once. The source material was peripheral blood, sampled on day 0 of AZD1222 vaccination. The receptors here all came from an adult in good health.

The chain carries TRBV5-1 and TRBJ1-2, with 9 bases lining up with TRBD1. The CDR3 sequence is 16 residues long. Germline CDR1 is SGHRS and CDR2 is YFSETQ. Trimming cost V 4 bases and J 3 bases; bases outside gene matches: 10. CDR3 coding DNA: TGCGCCAGCAGCACGGACAGGGGCAGACGGGACTATGGCTACACCTTC. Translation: CASSTDRGRRDYGYTF.

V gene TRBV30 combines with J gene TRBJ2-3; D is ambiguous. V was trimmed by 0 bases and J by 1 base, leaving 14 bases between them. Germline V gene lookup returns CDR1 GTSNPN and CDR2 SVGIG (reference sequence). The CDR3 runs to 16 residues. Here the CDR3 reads CAWSVGLSSGTDTQYF. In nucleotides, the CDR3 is TGTGCCTGGAGTGTAGGGCTTTCCTCTGGCACAGATACGCAGTATTTT.

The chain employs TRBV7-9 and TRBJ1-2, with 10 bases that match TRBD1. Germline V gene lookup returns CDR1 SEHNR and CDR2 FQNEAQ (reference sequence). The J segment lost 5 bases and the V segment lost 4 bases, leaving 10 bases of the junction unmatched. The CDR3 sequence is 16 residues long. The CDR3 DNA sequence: TGTGCCAGCAGCTCGGGGACAGGGGCCATCATTTATGGCTACACCTTC. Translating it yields CASSSGTGAIIYGYTF.

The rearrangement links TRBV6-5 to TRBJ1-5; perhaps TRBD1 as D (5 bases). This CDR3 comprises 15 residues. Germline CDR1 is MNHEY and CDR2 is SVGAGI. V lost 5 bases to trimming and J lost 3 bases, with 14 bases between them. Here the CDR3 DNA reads TGTGCCAGCAGTCGCCAGGGAGTACCCAATCAGCCCCAGCATTTT. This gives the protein CASSRQGVPNQPQHF.

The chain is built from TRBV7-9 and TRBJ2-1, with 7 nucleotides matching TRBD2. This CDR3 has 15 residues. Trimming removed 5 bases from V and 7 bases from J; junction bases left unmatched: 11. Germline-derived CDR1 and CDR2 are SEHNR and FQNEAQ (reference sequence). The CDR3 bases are TGTGCCAGCAGCCCCGGGGAGGGCGAAGGGAATGAGCAGTTCTTC. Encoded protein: CASSPGEGEGNEQFF.

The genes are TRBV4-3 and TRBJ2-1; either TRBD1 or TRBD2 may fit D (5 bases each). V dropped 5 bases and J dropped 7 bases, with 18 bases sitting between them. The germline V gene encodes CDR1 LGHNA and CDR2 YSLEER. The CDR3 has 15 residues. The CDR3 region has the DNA TGCGCCAGCAGCTTCTTTGGGACCCCAAAAAATGAGCAGTTCTTC. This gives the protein CASSFFGTPKNEQFF.

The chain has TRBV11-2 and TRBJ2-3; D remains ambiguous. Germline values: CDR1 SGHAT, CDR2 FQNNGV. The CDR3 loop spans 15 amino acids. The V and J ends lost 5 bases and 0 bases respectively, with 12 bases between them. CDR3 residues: CASSPRPASTDTQYF. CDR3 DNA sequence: TGTGCCAGCAGCCCACGGCCTGCTAGCACAGATACGCAGTATTTT. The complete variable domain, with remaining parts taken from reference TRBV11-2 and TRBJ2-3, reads EAGVAQSPRYKIIEKRQSVAFWCNPISGHATLYWYQQILGQGPKLLIQFQNNGVVDDSQLPKDRFSAERLKGVDSTLKIQPAKLEDSAVYLCASSPRPASTDTQYFGPGTRLTVL.

The CDR3 spells CASSPETSSLEQYV. CDR3 sequence (DNA): TGTGCCAGCAGCCCGGAGACTAGCTCCCTCGAGCAGTACGTC. The J gene is TRBJ2-7, the V gene TRBV5-4, with 7 bases that match TRBD2. The CDR3 length is 14 residues. Germline CDR1 and CDR2: SGHNT and YYREEE (reference sequence). Germline trimming cut 4 bases from V and 6 bases from J; bases unmatched to any gene: 10.